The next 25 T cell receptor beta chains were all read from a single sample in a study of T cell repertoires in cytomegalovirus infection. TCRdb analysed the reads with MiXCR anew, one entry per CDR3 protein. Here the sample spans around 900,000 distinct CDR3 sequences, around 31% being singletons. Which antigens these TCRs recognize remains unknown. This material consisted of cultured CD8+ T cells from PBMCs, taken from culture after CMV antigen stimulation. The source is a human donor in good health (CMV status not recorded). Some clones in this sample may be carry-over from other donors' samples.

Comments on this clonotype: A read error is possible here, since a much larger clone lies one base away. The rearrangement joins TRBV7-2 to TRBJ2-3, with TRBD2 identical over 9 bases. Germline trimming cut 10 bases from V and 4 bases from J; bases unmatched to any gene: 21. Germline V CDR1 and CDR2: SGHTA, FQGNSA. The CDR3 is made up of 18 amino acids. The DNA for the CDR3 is TGTGCCAACAGTAAGTCGGCGACTAGCGGCAGGGTGGCAGATACGCAGTATTTT. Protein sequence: CANSKSATSGRVADTQYF. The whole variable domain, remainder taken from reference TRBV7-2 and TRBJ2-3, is GAGVSQSPSNKVTEKGKDVELRCDPISGHTALYWYRQSLGQGLEFLIYFQGNSAPDKSGLPSDRFSAERTGGSVSTLTIQRTQQEDSAVYLCANSKSATSGRVADTQYFGPGTRLTVL.

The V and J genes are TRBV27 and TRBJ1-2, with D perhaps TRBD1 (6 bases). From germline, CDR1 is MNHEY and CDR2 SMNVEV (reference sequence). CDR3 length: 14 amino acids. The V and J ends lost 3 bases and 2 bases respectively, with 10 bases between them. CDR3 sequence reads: CASSFLDRNYGYTF. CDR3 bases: TGTGCCAGCAGTTTTTTGGACAGAAACTATGGCTACACCTTC.

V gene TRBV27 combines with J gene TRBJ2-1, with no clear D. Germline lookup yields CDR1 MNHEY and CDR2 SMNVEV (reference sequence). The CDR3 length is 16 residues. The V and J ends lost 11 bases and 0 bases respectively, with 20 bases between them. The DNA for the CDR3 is TGTGCCTGCTTGGTGCCAAACGAGAGCTCCTACAATGAGCAGTTCTTC. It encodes CACLVPNESSYNEQFF.

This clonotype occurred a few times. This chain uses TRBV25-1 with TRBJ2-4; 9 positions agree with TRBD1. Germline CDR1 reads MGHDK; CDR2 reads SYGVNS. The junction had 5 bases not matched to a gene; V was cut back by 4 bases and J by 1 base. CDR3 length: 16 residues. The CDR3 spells CASSGTGDEAKNIQYF. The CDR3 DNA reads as TGTGCCAGCAGTGGGACAGGGGATGAGGCCAAAAACATTCAGTACTTC.

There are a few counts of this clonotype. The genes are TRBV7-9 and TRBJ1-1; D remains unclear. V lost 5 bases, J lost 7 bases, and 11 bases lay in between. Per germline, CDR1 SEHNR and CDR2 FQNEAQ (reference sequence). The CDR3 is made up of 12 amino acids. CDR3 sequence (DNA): TGTGCCAGCAGCATCCCGGCAGGTGAAGCTTTCTTT. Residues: CASSIPAGEAFF.

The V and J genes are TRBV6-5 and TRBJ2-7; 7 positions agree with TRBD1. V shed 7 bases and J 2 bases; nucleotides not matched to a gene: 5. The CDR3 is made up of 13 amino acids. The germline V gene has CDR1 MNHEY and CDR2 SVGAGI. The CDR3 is CASKSGGPYEQYF. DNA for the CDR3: TGTGCCAGCAAATCAGGGGGTCCCTACGAGCAGTACTTC.

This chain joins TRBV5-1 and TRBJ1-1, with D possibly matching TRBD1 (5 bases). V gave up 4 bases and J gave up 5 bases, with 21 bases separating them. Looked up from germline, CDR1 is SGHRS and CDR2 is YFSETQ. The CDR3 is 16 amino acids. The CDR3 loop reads CASSGRDDLAETEAFF. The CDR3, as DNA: TGCGCCAGCAGCGGCCGGGACGACCTTGCCGAAACTGAAGCTTTCTTT.

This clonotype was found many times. The CDR3 nucleotides read TGTGCTAGTGCCCTCCCGGACAGGGTGGTTCGCAATCAGCCCCAGCATTTT. Translation gives CASALPDRVVRNQPQHF. This sequence joins TRBV12-5 and TRBJ1-5; 8 bases line up with TRBD1. Germline trimming cut 7 bases from V and 2 bases from J; bases unmatched to any gene: 13. Germline-derived CDR1 and CDR2 are LGHNT and FRNRAP. The CDR3 has 17 amino acids.

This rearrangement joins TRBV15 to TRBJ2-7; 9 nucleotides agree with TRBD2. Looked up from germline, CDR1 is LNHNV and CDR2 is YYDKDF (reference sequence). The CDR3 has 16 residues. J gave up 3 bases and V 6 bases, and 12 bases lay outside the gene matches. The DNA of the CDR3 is TGTGCCACCAGTTCTTTTAGCGGGGGACAATACTACGAGCAGTACTTC. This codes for CATSSFSGGQYYEQYF.

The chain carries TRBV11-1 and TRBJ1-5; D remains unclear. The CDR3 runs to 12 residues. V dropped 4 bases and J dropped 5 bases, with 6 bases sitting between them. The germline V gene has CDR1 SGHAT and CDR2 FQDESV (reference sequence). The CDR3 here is CASSSCHQPQHF. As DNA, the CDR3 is TGTGCCAGCAGCTCATGTCATCAGCCCCAGCATTTT.

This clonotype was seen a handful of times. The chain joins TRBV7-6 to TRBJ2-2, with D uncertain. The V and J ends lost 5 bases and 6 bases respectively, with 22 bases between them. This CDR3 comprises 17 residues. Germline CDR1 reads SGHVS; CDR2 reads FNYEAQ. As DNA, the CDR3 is TGTGCCAGCAGCCCAACAGTCCCAACCACCCCATCCGGGGAGCTGTTTTTT. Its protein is CASSPTVPTTPSGELFF.

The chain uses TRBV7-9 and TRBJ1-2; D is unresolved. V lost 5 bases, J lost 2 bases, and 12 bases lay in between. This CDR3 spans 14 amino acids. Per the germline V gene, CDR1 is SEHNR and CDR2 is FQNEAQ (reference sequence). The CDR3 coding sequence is TGTGCCAGCAGCACCCTAGGCGCGAACTATGGCTACACCTTC. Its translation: CASSTLGANYGYTF.

The CDR3, as DNA: TGTGCTAGTGGTTGGCCCCTCGGCGGGGGGAGGACCAATGAGCAGTTCTTC. It translates to CASGWPLGGGRTNEQFF. The chain carries TRBV12-5 and TRBJ2-1; TRBD2 agrees at 8 bases. V was pared by 4 bases and J by 6 bases, with 14 bases of the junction left unmatched. The CDR3 contains 17 residues. CDR1 and CDR2 (germline): LGHNT, FRNRAP.

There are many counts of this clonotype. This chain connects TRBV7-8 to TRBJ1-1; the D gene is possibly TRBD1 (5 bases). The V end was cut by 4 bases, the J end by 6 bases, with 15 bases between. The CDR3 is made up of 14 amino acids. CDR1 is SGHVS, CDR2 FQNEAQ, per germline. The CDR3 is CASSWDSMRAEAFF. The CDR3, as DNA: TGTGCCAGCAGCTGGGACTCCATGAGGGCTGAAGCTTTCTTT.

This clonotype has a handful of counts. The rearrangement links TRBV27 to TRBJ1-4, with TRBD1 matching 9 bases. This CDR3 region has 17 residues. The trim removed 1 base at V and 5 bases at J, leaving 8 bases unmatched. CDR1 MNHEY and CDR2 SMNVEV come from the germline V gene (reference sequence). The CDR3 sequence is CASSLFRTGDRNEKLFF. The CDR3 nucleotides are TGTGCCAGCAGTTTATTCAGGACAGGGGACCGAAATGAAAAACTGTTTTTT.

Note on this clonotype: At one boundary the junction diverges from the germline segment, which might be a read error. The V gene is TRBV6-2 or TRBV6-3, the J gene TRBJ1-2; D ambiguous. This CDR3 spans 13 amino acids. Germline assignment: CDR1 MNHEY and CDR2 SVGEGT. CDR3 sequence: CASSYSNSYDYTF. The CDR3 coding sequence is TGTGCCAGCAGTTACTCGAACTCCTATGACTACACCTTC.

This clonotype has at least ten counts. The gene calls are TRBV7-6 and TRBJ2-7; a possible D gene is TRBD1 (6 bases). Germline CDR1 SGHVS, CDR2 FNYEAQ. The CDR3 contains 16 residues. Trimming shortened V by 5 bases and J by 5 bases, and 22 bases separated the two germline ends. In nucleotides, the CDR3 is TGTGCCAGCAGCCCTAGTCTGGGGGCCCTTCTGAACGAGCAGTACTTC. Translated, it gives CASSPSLGALLNEQYF.

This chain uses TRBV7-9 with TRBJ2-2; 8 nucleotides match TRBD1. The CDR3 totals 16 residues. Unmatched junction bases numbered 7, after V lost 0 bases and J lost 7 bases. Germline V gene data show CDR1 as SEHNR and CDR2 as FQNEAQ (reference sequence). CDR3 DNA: TGTGCCAGCAGCTTAGCGTTGGACAGGGTTCACGGGGAGCTGTTTTTT. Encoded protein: CASSLALDRVHGELFF.

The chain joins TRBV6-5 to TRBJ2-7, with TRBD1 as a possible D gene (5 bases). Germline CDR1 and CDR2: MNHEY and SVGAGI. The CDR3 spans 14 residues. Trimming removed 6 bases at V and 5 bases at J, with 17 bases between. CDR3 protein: CASSHLGPVDEQYF. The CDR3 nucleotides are TGTGCCAGCAGCCACCTGGGGCCAGTGGACGAGCAGTACTTC.

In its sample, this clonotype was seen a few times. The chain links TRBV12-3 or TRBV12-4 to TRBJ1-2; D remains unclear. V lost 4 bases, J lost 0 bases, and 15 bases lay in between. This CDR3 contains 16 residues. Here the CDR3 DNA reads TGTGCCAGCAGTTCCCCTCCGGGCATAACTAACTATGGCTACACCTTC. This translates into CASSSPPGITNYGYTF.

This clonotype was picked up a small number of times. CDR3 sequence (DNA): TGTGCCAGCAGCAGGGCCCGTGATGAGCAGTTCTTC. Translated: CASSRARDEQFF. The V gene is TRBV11-3, the J gene TRBJ2-1; no clear D. Between the trimmed V and J ends, which lost 5 bases and 8 bases, there was a span of 10 bases. In germline, CDR1 is SGHNT, CDR2 YENEEA. The CDR3 has 12 residues.

CDR3 DNA: TGTGCCAGCAGTTTCGATCCACAGGGAACCGGGGAGCTGTTTTTT. Its translation is CASSFDPQGTGELFF. This sequence joins TRBV12-3 or TRBV12-4 and TRBJ2-2, with D perhaps matching TRBD1 (6 bases). The CDR3 runs 15 residues. Trimming shortened V by 3 bases and J by 5 bases, and 13 bases separated the two germline ends.

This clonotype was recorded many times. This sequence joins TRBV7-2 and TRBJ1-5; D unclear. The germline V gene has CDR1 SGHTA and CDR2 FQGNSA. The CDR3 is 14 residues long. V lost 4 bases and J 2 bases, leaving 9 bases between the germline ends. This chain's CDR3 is CASSSRGRNQPQHF. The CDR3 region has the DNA TGTGCCAGCAGCTCTCGCGGGCGCAATCAGCCCCAGCATTTT.

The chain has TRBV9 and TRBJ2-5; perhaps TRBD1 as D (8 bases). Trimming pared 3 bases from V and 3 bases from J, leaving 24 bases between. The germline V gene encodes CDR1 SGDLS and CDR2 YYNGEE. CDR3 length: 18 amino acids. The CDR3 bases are TGTGCCAGCAGCGGAGGGACAGGACCTAAGGGGGGGAAAGAGACCCAGTACTTC. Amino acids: CASSGGTGPKGGKETQYF.

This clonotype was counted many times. In DNA form, the CDR3 reads TGTGCCAGCAGCTTAGAGGGAAATGAGCAGTTCTTC. Protein: CASSLEGNEQFF. The V and J genes are TRBV7-9 and TRBJ2-1; D remains ambiguous. V lost 1 base to trimming and J lost 7 bases, with 5 bases between them. Germline-derived CDR1 and CDR2 are SEHNR and FQNEAQ (reference sequence). The CDR3 length is 12 residues. The full variable domain, completed using reference TRBV7-9 and TRBJ2-1, is DTGVSQNPRHKITKRGQNVTFRCDPISEHNRLYWYRQTLGQGPEFLTYFQNEAQLEKSRLLSDRFSAERPKGSFSTLEIQRTEQGDSAMYLCASSLEGNEQFFGPGTRLTVL.